This T cell receptor beta chain was recovered during a study of T cells in Graves' hyperthyroidism and ophthalmopathy. Ophthalmopathy in the patients scored at least 3 on Clinical Activity Score and at least 4 on NOSPECS grade, lasting under 3 months. The V gene's germline CDR1 is GTSNPN and CDR2 SVGIG (reference sequence). The CDR3 is 15 amino acids. Trimming removed 4 bases from V and 4 bases from J, with 19 bases in between. Regions amplified from RNA transcripts were the TCR beta CDR3 regions. During a first-round RT-PCR of the TCR CDR3, the HTBI primer set was used. Via MiXCR, TCRdb re-called the multiplex PCR reads, giving one row per CDR3 protein. Among approximately 610,000 distinct CDR3 sequences listed, about 15% were seen once. This clonotype showed up many times.

The chain couples TRBV30 to TRBJ1-2, with D perhaps TRBD1 (5 bases). The sequencing input was blood. The TCR originated in a woman aged 35 to 49 with Graves' ophthalmopathy. CDR3 DNA sequence: TGTGCCTGGACTGGGCAGGGATACTCCTTCTATGGCTACACCTTC. It translates to CAWTGQGYSFYGYTF.